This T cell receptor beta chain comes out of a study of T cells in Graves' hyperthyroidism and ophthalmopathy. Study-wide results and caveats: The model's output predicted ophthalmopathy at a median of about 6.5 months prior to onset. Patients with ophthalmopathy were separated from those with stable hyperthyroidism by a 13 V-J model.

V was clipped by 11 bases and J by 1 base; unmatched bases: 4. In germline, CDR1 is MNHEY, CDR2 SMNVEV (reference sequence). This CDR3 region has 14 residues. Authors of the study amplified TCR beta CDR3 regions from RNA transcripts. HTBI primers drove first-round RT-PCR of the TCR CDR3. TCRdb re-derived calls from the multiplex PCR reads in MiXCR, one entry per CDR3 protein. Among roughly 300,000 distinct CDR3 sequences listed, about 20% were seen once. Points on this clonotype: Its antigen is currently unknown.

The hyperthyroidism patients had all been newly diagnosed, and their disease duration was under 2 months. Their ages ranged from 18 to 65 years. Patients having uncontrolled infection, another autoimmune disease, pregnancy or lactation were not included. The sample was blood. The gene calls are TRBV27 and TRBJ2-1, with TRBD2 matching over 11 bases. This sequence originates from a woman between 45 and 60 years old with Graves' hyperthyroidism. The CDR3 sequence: CASRTSGSYNEQFF. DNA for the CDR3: TGTGCCTCCCGGACTAGCGGGTCCTACAATGAGCAGTTCTTC.